Listed here are 23 T cell receptor beta chains from one sample, sequenced in a study of OX40 agonist ivuxolimab in advanced cancers. The assay was immunoSEQ multiplex PCR, and TCRdb's table has in-frame clones only and misses some. The table lists approximately 45,000 clones, 85% to 95% of them singletons. The specimen was CD4+ or CD8+ T cells sorted from blood, collected in a trial of the OX40 agonist ivuxolimab. The receptor set was obtained from an adult with an advanced solid tumor such as melanoma, head and neck, liver or kidney cancer.

The count of this clone is one. The CDR3 spells CASSLQGPHYEQYF. The CDR3 DNA reads TGTGCCAGCAGCTTACAGGGACCTCATTACGAGCAGTACTTC. The chain joins TRBV7-9 to TRBJ2-7; the D call may be TRBD1 or TRBD2 (5 bases each). CDR1 and CDR2 from the germline V gene are SEHNR and FQNEAQ (reference sequence). V lost 2 bases and J 4 bases, leaving 12 bases between the germline ends. This CDR3 contains 14 residues. Together with reference TRBV7-9 and TRBJ2-7, the CDR3 gives the full variable domain: DTGVSQNPRHKITKRGQNVTFRCDPISEHNRLYWYRQTLGQGPEFLTYFQNEAQLEKSRLLSDRFSAERPKGSFSTLEIQRTEQGDSAMYLCASSLQGPHYEQYFGPGTRLTVT.

The chain uses TRBV13 and TRBJ2-5; possibly TRBD2 for D (5 bases). This CDR3 is built from 15 residues. Germline-derived CDR1 and CDR2 are PRHDT and FYEKMQ (reference sequence). V dropped 0 bases and J dropped 2 bases, with 10 bases sitting between them. The CDR3 protein is CASSLGYGDQETQYF. As DNA, the CDR3 is TGTGCCAGCAGCTTAGGGTACGGGGATCAAGAGACCCAGTACTTC.

This clone was picked up a small number of times. V gene TRBV15 combines with J gene TRBJ2-1; D unclear. The germline V and J ends were trimmed by 5 bases and 9 bases, with 8 bases remaining between them. This CDR3 is built from 11 residues. Germline V gene data show CDR1 as LNHNV and CDR2 as YYDKDF (reference sequence). DNA of the CDR3: TGTGCCACCAGCGTATCCGGTGAGCAGTTCTTC. Translating it yields CATSVSGEQFF.

The V gene is TRBV9, the J gene TRBJ2-7, with 11 bases aligning to TRBD2. The ends lost 2 bases at V and 3 bases at J; junction bases unmatched: 1. CDR3 length: 14 amino acids. Per germline, CDR1 SGDLS and CDR2 YYNGEE. The chain's CDR3 is CASSVSGRDYEQYF. For the CDR3, the DNA is TGTGCCAGCAGCGTTAGCGGGAGGGACTACGAGCAGTACTTC.

The chain is built from TRBV19 and TRBJ2-3, with a possible D match to TRBD2 (5 bases). Germline CDR1 and CDR2: LNHDA and SQIVND (reference sequence). V was pared by 3 bases and J by 5 bases, with 9 bases between. The CDR3 has 13 residues. The CDR3 nucleotides are TGTGCCAGTAGTATGATGAGCGGAGATACGCAGTATTTT. Protein product: CASSMMSGDTQYF.

This clone was observed a handful of times. V usage is TRBV7-9 and J usage is TRBJ2-7; 8 positions agree with TRBD2. This CDR3 has 14 amino acids. Germline CDR1 reads SEHNR; CDR2 reads FQNEAQ (reference sequence). The J segment lost 3 bases and the V segment lost 5 bases, leaving 6 bases of the junction unmatched. For the CDR3, the DNA is TGTGCCAGCAGCCTTACTAGCGGAGGCTACGAGCAGTACTTC. Translating gives CASSLTSGGYEQYF. Supplemented by reference TRBV7-9 and TRBJ2-7, the full variable domain reads DTGVSQNPRHKITKRGQNVTFRCDPISEHNRLYWYRQTLGQGPEFLTYFQNEAQLEKSRLLSDRFSAERPKGSFSTLEIQRTEQGDSAMYLCASSLTSGGYEQYFGPGTRLTVT.

The chain is built from TRBV18 and TRBJ2-7; 11 bases are a match to TRBD2. Germline CDR1 is KGHSH and CDR2 is LQKENI. This CDR3 is built from 20 residues. The V gene end was trimmed by 0 bases and the J gene end by 3 bases; junction bases not matched to a gene: 16. The CDR3 DNA follows: TGTGCCAGCTCACCACCGTTGGGGGCCGGGCTAGCGGGGGGAGTCTACGAGCAGTACTTC. Translating gives CASSPPLGAGLAGGVYEQYF.

This chain joins TRBV10-3 and TRBJ2-4; a weak D match, TRBD1 (6 bases). V shed 6 bases and J shed 3 bases, with 15 bases lying between them. Germline V gene data show CDR1 as ENHRY and CDR2 as SYGVKD. The length of the CDR3 is 15 residues. The CDR3 reads CAISEPGVDKNIQYF. For the CDR3, the DNA is TGTGCCATCAGCGAACCAGGGGTGGACAAAAACATTCAGTACTTC.

The gene calls are TRBV9 and TRBJ2-1; unclear D gene. CDR1 is SGDLS, CDR2 YYNGEE, per germline. CDR3 length: 13 amino acids. Between the trimmed V and J ends, which lost 0 bases and 6 bases, there was a span of 7 bases. Written as DNA, the CDR3 is TGTGCCAGCAGCGTAGAGGACGGCAATGAGCAGTTCTTC. Residues: CASSVEDGNEQFF.

The rearrangement joins TRBV5-1 to TRBJ2-7; D remains ambiguous. V dropped 1 base and J dropped 0 bases, with 8 bases sitting between them. CDR3 size: 14 residues. Per the germline V gene, CDR1 is SGHRS and CDR2 is YFSETQ. CDR3 DNA sequence: TGCGCCAGCAGCTTGACGGGTAGCTCCTACGAGCAGTACTTC. Residues: CASSLTGSSYEQYF.

The chain has TRBV9 and TRBJ2-7; 10 bases match TRBD2. The J segment lost 5 bases and the V segment lost 0 bases, leaving 5 bases of the junction unmatched. Germline loops: CDR1 SGDLS, CDR2 YYNGEE. The length of the CDR3 is 15 residues. CDR3 region: CASSVEREGLDEQYF. The DNA for the CDR3 is TGTGCCAGCAGCGTAGAGCGGGAGGGCCTCGACGAGCAGTACTTC. Full variable domain (remainder filled in from reference TRBV9 and TRBJ2-7): DSGVTQTPKHLITATGQRVTLRCSPRSGDLSVYWYQQSLDQGLQFLIQYYNGEERAKGNILERFSAQQFPDLHSELNLSSLELGDSALYFCASSVEREGLDEQYFGPGTRLTVT.

J is TRBJ1-2 and V is TRBV4-2; 8 bases agree with TRBD1. CDR1 LGHNA and CDR2 YNFKEQ come from the germline V gene. Germline trimming cut 0 bases from V and 4 bases from J; bases unmatched to any gene: 1. CDR3 length: 14 amino acids. This chain's CDR3 is CASSQEDRGYGYTF. The CDR3 nucleotides are TGTGCCAGCAGCCAAGAAGACAGGGGCTATGGCTACACCTTC.

This chain connects TRBV6-1 to TRBJ1-2; D remains ambiguous. CDR1 is MNHNS and CDR2 is SASEGT in the germline V gene. This CDR3 contains 15 residues. Trimming removed 1 base at V and 0 bases at J, with 9 bases between. CDR3 nucleotide sequence: TGTGCCAGCAGTGAAGGGGCCAGTACTAACTATGGCTACACCTTC. It codes for CASSEGASTNYGYTF.

The gene calls are TRBV9 and TRBJ2-3; 9 nucleotides agree with TRBD2. Germline V gene lookup returns CDR1 SGDLS and CDR2 YYNGEE. V lost 0 bases to trimming and J lost 2 bases; unmatched junction nucleotides: 4. This CDR3 has 16 amino acids. DNA for the CDR3: TGTGCCAGCAGCGTAGGACTAGCGGTAACCACAGATACGCAGTATTTT. Translation: CASSVGLAVTTDTQYF.

The chain joins TRBV19 to TRBJ2-3; D ambiguous. Germline values: CDR1 LNHDA, CDR2 SQIVND (reference sequence). V lost 0 bases and J lost 0, with 10 bases in between. The CDR3 is 16 residues long. The CDR3 here is CASSIEVASSTDTQYF. The CDR3 nucleotides are TGTGCCAGTAGTATAGAGGTAGCATCTAGCACAGATACGCAGTATTTT.

The chain combines TRBV7-8 with TRBJ2-3; TRBD1 might be the D (5 bases). CDR1 and CDR2 from the germline V gene are SGHVS and FQNEAQ. Between the trimmed V and J ends, which lost 3 bases and 4 bases, there was a span of 14 bases. The CDR3 is 15 amino acids. The CDR3: CASSLTESDADTQYF. The CDR3, as DNA: TGTGCCAGCAGCTTGACAGAGAGTGACGCAGATACGCAGTATTTT.

The chain couples TRBV19 to TRBJ1-5; TRBD1 agrees at 7 bases. V was clipped by 3 bases and J by 3 bases; unmatched bases: 5. Looked up from germline, CDR1 is LNHDA and CDR2 is SQIVND (reference sequence). This CDR3 comprises 15 residues. The CDR3 loop is CASSIFQGVNQPQHF. The CDR3, as DNA: TGTGCCAGTAGTATTTTTCAGGGGGTCAATCAGCCCCAGCATTTT.

V and J are TRBV5-1 and TRBJ2-3; a possible D gene is TRBD1 (6 bases). V dropped 4 bases and J dropped 0 bases, with 12 bases sitting between them. The germline V gene has CDR1 SGHRS and CDR2 YFSETQ. This CDR3 spans 15 amino acids. The CDR3 DNA reads as TGCGCCAGCAGCCCCCTCGGGACAAGCACAGATACGCAGTATTTT. Translation: CASSPLGTSTDTQYF.

The gene calls are TRBV6-1 and TRBJ2-7, with 10 nucleotides matching TRBD2. CDR3 length: 15 residues. Per the germline V gene, CDR1 is MNHNS and CDR2 is SASEGT. V trimming: 1 base; J trimming: 2 bases; junction bases outside the gene matches: 2. The CDR3 coding sequence is TGTGCCAGCAGTGAAGTCACTAGCGGGACCTACGAGCAGTACTTC. The encoded protein is CASSEVTSGTYEQYF.

This chain joins TRBV4-3 and TRBJ1-3; D unclear. CDR3 length: 12 residues. Germline CDR1 is LGHNA and CDR2 is YSLEER. Trimming removed 3 bases at V and 3 bases at J, with 3 bases between. CDR3 protein: CASSHDGNTIYF. The CDR3 region has the DNA TGCGCCAGCAGCCACGATGGAAACACCATATATTTT.

This clone has only one observation. The chain joins TRBV9 to TRBJ2-7; 10 bases are shared with TRBD1. CDR1 and CDR2 (germline): SGDLS, YYNGEE. Trimming took 0 bases from V and 5 from J; bases not matched to a gene: 5. The CDR3 runs to 15 residues. CDR3 coding DNA: TGTGCCAGCAGCGTAGGACAGGGGGCCCCCAACGAGCAGTACTTC. Amino acid sequence: CASSVGQGAPNEQYF. The complete variable domain, with remaining parts taken from reference TRBV9 and TRBJ2-7, reads DSGVTQTPKHLITATGQRVTLRCSPRSGDLSVYWYQQSLDQGLQFLIQYYNGEERAKGNILERFSAQQFPDLHSELNLSSLELGDSALYFCASSVGQGAPNEQYFGPGTRLTVT.

V is TRBV25-1 and J is TRBJ2-7; no firm D call. Trimming stripped 2 bases from V and 7 bases from J, with 24 bases between. The CDR3 has 17 amino acids. Germline CDR1 is MGHDK and CDR2 is SYGVNS. The CDR3 loop reads CASSENRPAPAYGEQYF. The CDR3 DNA reads TGTGCCAGCAGTGAAAATCGGCCAGCCCCAGCATACGGGGAGCAGTACTTC.

The chain links TRBV19 to TRBJ2-7; a weak D match, TRBD2 (6 bases). The CDR3 spans 14 residues. V was shortened by 3 bases and J by 2 bases, with 11 bases between the two germline ends. Germline CDR1 is LNHDA and CDR2 is SQIVND (reference sequence). DNA for the CDR3: TGTGCCAGTAGTATGACGGGGGTTACCTACGAGCAGTACTTC. It translates to CASSMTGVTYEQYF.